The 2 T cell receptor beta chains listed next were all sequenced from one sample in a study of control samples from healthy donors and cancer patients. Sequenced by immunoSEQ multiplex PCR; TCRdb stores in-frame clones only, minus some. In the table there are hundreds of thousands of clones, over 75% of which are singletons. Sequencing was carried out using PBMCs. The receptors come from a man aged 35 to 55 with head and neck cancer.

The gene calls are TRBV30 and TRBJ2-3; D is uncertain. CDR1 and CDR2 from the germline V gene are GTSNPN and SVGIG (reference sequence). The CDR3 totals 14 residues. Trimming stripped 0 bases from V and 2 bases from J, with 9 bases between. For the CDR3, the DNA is TGTGCCTGGAGTGTAGGGCAGTCCACAGATACGCAGTATTTT. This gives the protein CAWSVGQSTDTQYF.

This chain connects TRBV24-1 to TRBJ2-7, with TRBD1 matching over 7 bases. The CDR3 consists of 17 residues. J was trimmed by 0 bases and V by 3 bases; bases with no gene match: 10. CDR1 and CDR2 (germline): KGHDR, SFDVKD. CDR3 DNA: TGTGCCACCAGTGATCTCGAACGGGACAGCCACTCCTACGAGCAGTACTTC. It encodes CATSDLERDSHSYEQYF.